This entry lists 26 T cell receptor beta chains sequenced from one sample in a study of CD8 T cells in Susac syndrome. After extraction with the RNeasy kit, roughly 0.45 to 1 ug of the RNA was reverse transcribed using random hexamers. A single record per CDR3 protein comes from TCRdb applying MiXCR to the immunoSEQ multiplex PCR reads. This sample has some 200,000 distinct CDR3 sequences, with around 96% found just once. Input material: CD4+ T cells from PBMCs. The receptors stem from a human donor with multiple sclerosis.

The V and J genes are TRBV24-1 and TRBJ2-3; 7 bases are a match to TRBD1. Germline loops: CDR1 KGHDR, CDR2 SFDVKD. The CDR3 contains 14 residues. V gave up 5 bases and J gave up 6 bases; unmatched junction bases: 7. This CDR3 reads CATSGQGEGDTQYF. CDR3 sequence (DNA): TGTGCCACCAGTGGACAGGGCGAGGGGGATACGCAGTATTTT.

The J gene is TRBJ2-1, the V gene TRBV27; 8 positions match TRBD2. Germline CDR1 is MNHEY and CDR2 is SMNVEV (reference sequence). The CDR3 is 18 amino acids. V was clipped by 0 bases and J by 0 bases; unmatched bases: 7. In nucleotides, the CDR3 is TGTGCCAGCAGTTTATCGAAGACTAGCGTAAGCTCCTACAATGAGCAGTTCTTC. This encodes CASSLSKTSVSSYNEQFF.

The gene calls are TRBV3-1 and TRBJ2-3; D possibly corresponds to TRBD2 (6 bases). Germline V gives CDR1 LGHDT, CDR2 YNNKEL (reference sequence). Deletions cut 3 bases from V and 2 bases from J, with 9 bases between. CDR3 length: 14 residues. CDR3 amino acids: CASSHSGSTDTQYF. DNA of the CDR3: TGTGCCAGCAGCCATAGCGGATCCACAGATACGCAGTATTTT.

The chain recombines TRBV6-2 or TRBV6-3 with TRBJ2-1; D unresolved. With 6 bases removed from V and 5 bases from J, the gap between germline ends came to 11 bases. The V gene's germline CDR1 is MNHEY and CDR2 SVGEGT. The CDR3 length is 13 residues. CDR3 sequence reads: CASRETNDNEQFF. Written as DNA, the CDR3 is TGTGCCAGCAGGGAGACAAACGACAATGAGCAGTTCTTC.

CDR3 loop: CASRRQTNTGELFF. The CDR3 DNA is TGTGCCAGCAGGCGACAGACTAACACCGGGGAGCTGTTTTTT. The V and J genes are TRBV11-2 and TRBJ2-2; D is possibly TRBD1 (5 bases). Trimming pared 6 bases from V and 2 bases from J, leaving 10 bases between. Germline CDR1 is SGHAT and CDR2 is FQNNGV. CDR3 length: 14 residues.

The chain carries TRBV20-1 and TRBJ1-6; no definite D call. CDR1 is DFQATT, CDR2 SNEGSKA, per germline (reference sequence). Trimming stripped 3 bases from V and 10 bases from J, with 16 bases between. The CDR3 covers 14 residues. The CDR3 DNA is TGCAGTGCTAGGGTCGCTACGGCAGAATCACCCCTCCACTTT. It translates to CSARVATAESPLHF.

J is TRBJ2-5 and V is TRBV6-5; D gene unclear. The length of the CDR3 is 12 residues. Trimming shortened V by 0 bases and J by 5 bases, and 4 bases separated the two germline ends. In germline, CDR1 is MNHEY, CDR2 SVGAGI. This CDR3 is CASSYSRETQYF. DNA for the CDR3: TGTGCCAGCAGTTACTCGAGGGAGACCCAGTACTTC.

This rearrangement joins TRBV3-1 to TRBJ2-5, with 8 bases identical to TRBD2. CDR1 is LGHDT, CDR2 YNNKEL, per germline (reference sequence). V lost 6 bases and J lost 0; bases outside the gene matches: 9. The CDR3 has 16 residues. The CDR3 bases are TGTGCCAGCAGATGGTCACGGGGGGGGTACCAAGAGACCCAGTACTTC. Amino acid sequence: CASRWSRGGYQETQYF.

V is TRBV29-1 and J is TRBJ1-1; a weak D match, TRBD1 (6 bases). Trimming took off 8 bases at V and 0 bases at J, with 16 bases between the two ends. Germline V gives CDR1 SQVTM, CDR2 ANQGSEA. The CDR3 is made up of 14 amino acids. Here the CDR3 DNA reads TGCAGCATGTGGGGGGGACATTTGAACACTGAAGCTTTCTTT. This sequence encodes CSMWGGHLNTEAFF.

The chain couples TRBV27 to TRBJ2-7; the match to TRBD1 covers 8 bases. The germline CDR1 and CDR2 sequences are MNHEY and SMNVEV (reference sequence). The CDR3 loop spans 14 amino acids. Trimming took 6 bases from V and 2 from J; bases not matched to a gene: 6. The CDR3: CASRVLDRAYEQYF. As DNA, the CDR3 is TGTGCCAGCAGAGTTTTGGACAGGGCCTACGAGCAGTACTTC.

The V call is TRBV28, the J call TRBJ2-1, with 10 nucleotides matching TRBD2. Per germline, CDR1 MDHEN and CDR2 SYDVKM. The J segment lost 1 base and the V segment lost 7 bases, leaving 4 bases of the junction unmatched. The CDR3 length is 15 residues. The CDR3 loop reads CASTSGSLSYNEQFF. Here the CDR3 DNA reads TGTGCCAGCACTAGCGGGAGTTTGTCCTACAATGAGCAGTTCTTC.

This chain joins TRBV7-6 and TRBJ2-7; TRBD2 matches 11 bases. The CDR3 is 15 residues long. The V gene's germline CDR1 is SGHVS and CDR2 FNYEAQ. Trimming removed 4 bases from V and 5 bases from J; junction bases left unmatched: 7. CDR3 protein: CASSSTSGGLDEQYF. CDR3 nucleotides: TGTGCCAGCAGCTCCACTAGCGGGGGCCTCGACGAGCAGTACTTC.

This chain uses TRBV6-2 or TRBV6-3 with TRBJ2-3; 7 nucleotides match TRBD1. V gave up 5 bases and J gave up 4 bases; unmatched junction bases: 6. The germline CDR1 and CDR2 sequences are MNHEY and SVGEGT. The CDR3 extends over 14 amino acids. The CDR3 nucleotides are TGTGCCAGCAGTGACGCCGGACAGGCAGATACGCAGTATTTT. It is translated as CASSDAGQADTQYF.

The chain combines TRBV29-1 with TRBJ1-1; D is uncertain. Germline V gene lookup returns CDR1 SQVTM and CDR2 ANQGSEA. The V end lost 4 bases, the J end lost 4 bases, and 10 bases lay between the germline ends. The CDR3 length is 12 residues. The CDR3, as DNA: TGCAGCGTTGGCGGGGAGCGCACTGAAGCTTTCTTT. Its protein is CSVGGERTEAFF.

In this sample, this clonotype turned up once. The rearrangement joins TRBV6-4 to TRBJ2-1; D call uncertain. The CDR3 totals 14 residues. Between the trimmed V and J ends, which lost 2 bases and 4 bases, there was a span of 9 bases. Germline V CDR1 and CDR2: MRHNA, SNTAGT. The chain's CDR3 is CASSDLRPYNEQFF. The CDR3 DNA reads as TGTGCCAGCAGTGACCTTCGCCCGTACAATGAGCAGTTCTTC.

The genes are TRBV27 and TRBJ2-3, with 9 bases fitting TRBD2. The CDR3 totals 14 residues. Germline V gives CDR1 MNHEY, CDR2 SMNVEV (reference sequence). The J segment lost 6 bases and the V segment lost 5 bases, leaving 6 bases of the junction unmatched. The CDR3 loop is CASSLGLARDTQYF. CDR3 DNA sequence: TGTGCCAGCAGTCTTGGACTAGCGAGGGATACGCAGTATTTT.

The rearrangement uses TRBV5-1 and TRBJ2-7, with 7 nucleotides matching TRBD2. V dropped 0 bases and J dropped 2; count of bases not matched to a gene: 5. Germline V lookup: CDR1 SGHRS, CDR2 YFSETQ. This CDR3 contains 15 residues. CDR3 DNA sequence: TGCGCCAGCAGCTTGGCCAGCGGGACTCCCTACGAGCAGTACTTC. Translated: CASSLASGTPYEQYF. The full variable domain, rest sourced from reference TRBV5-1 and TRBJ2-7, is KAGVTQTPRYLIKTRGQQVTLSCSPISGHRSVSWYQQTPGQGLQFLFEYFSETQRNKGNFPGRFSGRQFSNSRSEMNVSTLELGDSALYLCASSLASGTPYEQYFGPGTRLTVT.

The rearrangement links TRBV6-6 to TRBJ2-7; tentatively, D is TRBD1 (6 bases). Looked up from germline, CDR1 is MNHNY and CDR2 is SVGAGI (reference sequence). This CDR3 has 13 residues. Trimming shortened V by 6 bases and J by 10 bases, and 19 bases separated the two germline ends. For the CDR3, the DNA is TGTGCCAGCAGCCCCCGGGACACTGGGGGACAGTACTTC. It specifies CASSPRDTGGQYF.

The chain employs TRBV20-1 and TRBJ1-2; no clear D gene. This CDR3 has 12 residues. Trimming pared 6 bases from V and 4 bases from J, leaving 12 bases between. Germline V gene lookup returns CDR1 DFQATT and CDR2 SNEGSKA (reference sequence). As DNA, the CDR3 is TGCAGTGCCATTGAAGGGTCCTATGGCTACACCTTC. As protein: CSAIEGSYGYTF.

The chain carries TRBV7-9 and TRBJ2-1; TRBD2 matches 10 bases. Trimming cost V 1 base and J 5 bases; bases outside gene matches: 2. The CDR3 loop spans 15 amino acids. In germline, CDR1 is SEHNR, CDR2 FQNEAQ (reference sequence). The CDR3 nucleotides read TGTGCCAGCAGCTTAGGACTAGCGGGCCACAATGAGCAGTTCTTC. This gives the protein CASSLGLAGHNEQFF.

V is TRBV7-2 and J is TRBJ1-2, with TRBD1 matching over 9 bases. Per germline, CDR1 SGHTA and CDR2 FQGNSA. This CDR3 has 16 amino acids. J lost 5 bases, V lost 8 bases, and 15 bases had no gene match. CDR3: CASLPRDGTGYYGYTF. Here the CDR3 DNA reads TGTGCCAGCCTACCTAGGGACGGGACAGGGTATTATGGCTACACCTTC. Full variable domain (missing parts from reference TRBV7-2 and TRBJ1-2): GAGVSQSPSNKVTEKGKDVELRCDPISGHTALYWYRQSLGQGLEFLIYFQGNSAPDKSGLPSDRFSAERTGGSVSTLTIQRTQQEDSAVYLCASLPRDGTGYYGYTFGSGTRLTVV.

The rearrangement links TRBV7-9 to TRBJ2-7; D possibly uses TRBD1 or TRBD2 (6 bases each). With 8 bases removed from V and 3 bases from J, the gap between germline ends came to 20 bases. CDR3 size: 15 residues. From germline, CDR1 is SEHNR and CDR2 FQNEAQ (reference sequence). The CDR3 region is CASSNPQGLGYEQYF. In DNA, the CDR3 is TGTGCCAGCTCGAACCCACAGGGACTTGGCTACGAGCAGTACTTC.

V and J are TRBV25-1 and TRBJ2-7; 9 nucleotides line up with TRBD1. CDR1 is MGHDK, CDR2 SYGVNS, per germline. Trimming removed 8 bases from V and 7 bases from J; junction bases left unmatched: 9. This CDR3 comprises 13 residues. In DNA form, the CDR3 reads TGTGCCAGCCGACGGACAGGGGCGAAGGAGCAGTACTTC. It yields the protein CASRRTGAKEQYF.

The chain carries TRBV12-3 or TRBV12-4 and TRBJ2-4; D tentatively reads TRBD1 or TRBD2 (5 bases each). The CDR3 has 15 amino acids. The germline V and J ends were trimmed by 1 base and 3 bases, with 10 bases remaining between them. The CDR3 reads CASSLGGDNKNIQYF. The CDR3 DNA reads as TGTGCCAGCAGTTTAGGAGGGGATAACAAAAACATTCAGTACTTC.

The chain combines TRBV3-1 with TRBJ1-1; D is undetermined. V was clipped by 0 bases and J by 5 bases, with 7 bases between them. The CDR3 has 13 amino acids. Germline V gives CDR1 LGHDT, CDR2 YNNKEL (reference sequence). The CDR3 sequence: CASSQESRTEAFF. Here the CDR3 DNA reads TGTGCCAGCAGCCAAGAATCCAGGACTGAAGCTTTCTTT.

The rearrangement uses TRBV20-1 and TRBJ2-4; D not certain. The V gene's germline CDR1 is DFQATT and CDR2 SNEGSKA (reference sequence). Between the trimmed V and J ends, which lost 0 bases and 3 bases, there was a span of 12 bases. The CDR3 consists of 15 residues. The CDR3 DNA reads TGCAGTGCTAGAGAGTTGCAAGTCGGCAAAAACATTCAGTACTTC. It codes for CSARELQVGKNIQYF.